The present entry profiles one T cell receptor (beta chain) with its context. Its cognate antigen is unknown. The entry originates in a study of T cell responses to AZD1222 COVID-19 vaccine. Trimming cost V 5 bases and J 2 bases; bases outside gene matches: 6. The germline V gene encodes CDR1 SGHTA and CDR2 FQGNSA. This CDR3 contains 17 residues. Clones were sequenced by immunoSEQ multiplex PCR, and TCRdb holds only the in-frame ones, with some missing. The sample shows around 150,000 clones, about 91% of them seen only once. Findings of the study overall: Repertoire samples came only from after the peak T cell response. Close to half of all spike-specific TCRs reportedly target regions of the variants that are unmutated.

The clonotype comes from an adult who received the AZD1222 COVID-19 vaccine. The starting material was peripheral blood, obtained 28 days after the second AZD1222 dose. The chain carries TRBV7-2 and TRBJ2-3; 14 bases fit TRBD2. CDR3 loop: CASSPPTSGRATDTQYF. CDR3 nucleotide sequence: TGTGCCAGCAGCCCCCCGACTAGCGGGAGGGCCACAGATACGCAGTATTTT.